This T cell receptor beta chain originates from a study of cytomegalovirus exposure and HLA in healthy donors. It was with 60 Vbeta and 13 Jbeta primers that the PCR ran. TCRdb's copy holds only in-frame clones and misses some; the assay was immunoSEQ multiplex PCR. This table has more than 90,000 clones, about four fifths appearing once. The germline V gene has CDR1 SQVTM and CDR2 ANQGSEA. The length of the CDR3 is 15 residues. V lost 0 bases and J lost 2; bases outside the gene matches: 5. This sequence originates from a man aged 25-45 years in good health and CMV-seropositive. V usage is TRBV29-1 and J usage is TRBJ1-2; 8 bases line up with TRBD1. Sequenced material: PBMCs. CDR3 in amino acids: CSVEDSWTGNYGYTF. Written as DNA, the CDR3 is TGCAGCGTTGAAGACTCATGGACAGGGAACTATGGCTACACCTTC.